These T cell receptor beta chains were read from a single sample in a study of tumor-infiltrating lymphocytes in primary liver carcinoma. TCRdb ran MiXCR on the multiplex PCR reads and lists one entry per CDR3 protein. The sample records more than 150,000 distinct CDR3 sequences, 60% being singletons. Sequenced material: peripheral blood. The receptors derive from a man in his forties with primary liver carcinoma and hepatitis B virus infection. Both conserved end residues are part of each CDR3. Fields, in order: V gene, D gene, J gene, CDR3 protein, CDR3 DNA. The D gene is left open where the match is weak.

TRBV11-2	TRBD2	TRBJ2-5	CANSLGGSPTQYF	TGTGCCAATAGCTTAGGCGGGAGTCCCACCCAGTACTTC
TRBV10-3	NA	TRBJ1-2	CAISESVGADYTF	TGTGCCATCAGTGAGTCGGTAGGGGCAGACTACACCTTC
TRBV5-1	NA	TRBJ1-1	CASSWRSGNTEAFF	TGCGCCAGCAGCTGGAGGAGCGGGAACACTGAAGCTTTCTTT
TRBV11-2	NA	TRBJ2-7	CASSLLWGEPYF	TGTGCCAGCAGCCTCCTGTGGGGCGAGCCATACTTC
TRBV4-1	NA	TRBJ1-1	CASSLVLTGQMEAFF	TGCGCCAGCAGCCTAGTGCTAACGGGGCAAATGGAAGCTTTCTTT
TRBV10-3	NA	TRBJ2-5	CAISQKQVEEETQYF	TGTGCCATCAGTCAAAAACAGGTGGAGGAAGAGACCCAGTACTTC
TRBV11-2	TRBD2	TRBJ2-5	CASGLGLAGFRETQYF	TGTGCCAGCGGCTTAGGACTAGCGGGATTCAGAGAGACCCAATACTTC
TRBV11-2	TRBD1	TRBJ2-1	CASSSYPRTGTGLPNEKFF	TGTGCCAGCAGCTCGTACCCCCGCACCGGGACAGGGCTCCCCAATGAGAAGTTCTTC
TRBV29-1	TRBD2	TRBJ2-1	CSVVNSGRSYNEQFF	TGCAGCGTCGTGAATAGCGGGAGATCCTACAATGAGCAGTTCTTC
TRBV7-2	NA	TRBJ2-1	CASSPLSSGLPGYNEQFF	TGTGCCAGCAGCCCCCTTTCGTCAGGACTACCGGGATACAATGAGCAGTTCTTC
TRBV11-2	TRBD2	TRBJ2-3	CTSNRLAGGSADTQYF	TGTACCAGCAACCGGCTAGCGGGAGGGAGCGCAGATACGCAGTATTTT